Listed here are 31 T cell receptor beta chains from one sample, sequenced in a study of early T cells in non-severe SARS-CoV-2 infection. TCRdb called the 5' RACE reads again in MiXCR, with one record for every CDR3 protein. The sample shows 55,000 to 75,000 distinct CDR3 sequences, approximately 13% of them seen only once. What was sequenced was whole blood. These receptors came from an adult who was a healthcare worker with PCR-confirmed SARS-CoV-2 infection or an uninfected control (not recorded which).

The table lists this clonotype with many counts. J is TRBJ1-5 and V is TRBV19; 8 bases are shared with TRBD1. There are 19 residues in the CDR3. The V segment lost 6 bases and the J segment 6 bases; nucleotides outside the gene matches: 22. Germline CDR1 reads LNHDA; CDR2 reads SQIVND (reference sequence). Written as DNA, the CDR3 is TGTGCCAGTAGCCTAAATCAATTCACCGGGACAGGCGGTGTTCAGCCCCAGCATTTT. Its protein product is CASSLNQFTGTGGVQPQHF.

This clonotype has a count of ten or more. The V call is TRBV10-3, the J call TRBJ1-3, with a possible D match to TRBD1 (6 bases). This CDR3 spans 19 amino acids. Between the trimmed V and J ends, which lost 6 bases and 0 bases, there was a span of 24 bases. The germline V gene has CDR1 ENHRY and CDR2 SYGVKD. Here the CDR3 reads CAIRGPPHRDYYSGNTIYF. The CDR3 DNA sequence: TGTGCCATCAGAGGGCCCCCACACAGGGACTATTACTCTGGAAACACCATATATTTT.

This clonotype was seen ten or more times. This sequence joins TRBV20-1 and TRBJ1-1; 7 bases line up with TRBD1. The V segment lost 4 bases and the J segment 0 bases; nucleotides outside the gene matches: 2. The CDR3 extends over 13 amino acids. Germline CDR1 and CDR2: DFQATT and SNEGSKA (reference sequence). In nucleotides, the CDR3 is TGCAGTGCTAAACAGGGGCTGAACACTGAAGCTTTCTTT. Translation gives CSAKQGLNTEAFF.

This clonotype was detected many times. The chain combines TRBV20-1 with TRBJ1-3, with D uncertain. Trimming took 4 bases from V and 0 from J, leaving 16 bases between them. The CDR3 contains 16 residues. The germline gives CDR1 DFQATT, CDR2 SNEGSKA (reference sequence). Here the CDR3 reads CSAIDNGPNSGNTIYF. DNA of the CDR3: TGCAGTGCTATTGATAACGGGCCCAACTCTGGAAACACCATATATTTT.

This clonotype was counted at least ten times. V is TRBV7-2 and J is TRBJ2-1; D tentatively reads TRBD1 or TRBD2 (6 bases each). This CDR3 spans 18 amino acids. V lost 5 bases, J lost 3 bases, and 23 bases lay in between. Germline-derived CDR1 and CDR2 are SGHTA and FQGNSA. The CDR3 sequence is CASSTIGGGFGRYNEQFF. The CDR3 bases are TGTGCCAGCAGCACCATCGGAGGGGGGTTTGGTCGCTACAATGAGCAGTTCTTC.

This rearrangement joins TRBV10-1 to TRBJ2-4, with D perhaps TRBD2 (5 bases). The CDR3 totals 15 residues. Trimming removed 7 bases at V and 6 bases at J, with 19 bases between. Per the germline V gene, CDR1 is WNHNN and CDR2 is SYGVQD (reference sequence). The CDR3 reads CASMVATREGNIQYF. DNA of the CDR3: TGCGCCAGCATGGTGGCCACGAGGGAAGGAAACATTCAGTACTTC.

This clonotype was counted many times. V is TRBV7-2 and J is TRBJ2-3; D tentatively reads TRBD1 or TRBD2 (6 bases each). V was trimmed by 6 bases and J by 6 bases, leaving 16 bases between them. The CDR3 totals 14 residues. Germline lookup yields CDR1 SGHTA and CDR2 FQGNSA. CDR3 DNA sequence: TGTGCCAGCAGATCAAAGGGGGGTGAGGATACGCAGTATTTT. The encoded protein is CASRSKGGEDTQYF.

This clonotype was found many times. V and J are TRBV12-5 and TRBJ2-1; possible D gene TRBD1, 6 bases. The CDR3 totals 12 residues. Per germline, CDR1 LGHNT and CDR2 FRNRAP. Trimming shortened V by 10 bases and J by 5 bases, and 12 bases separated the two germline ends. This chain's CDR3 is CATGQIDNEQFF. DNA for the CDR3: TGTGCTACCGGACAGATCGACAATGAGCAGTTCTTC.

This clonotype was recorded a few times. This chain uses TRBV11-2 with TRBJ2-7; 7 bases line up with TRBD2. V lost 5 bases and J lost 2; bases outside the gene matches: 6. The CDR3 is 14 amino acids. Germline CDR1 and CDR2: SGHAT and FQNNGV. The CDR3: CASSLSGSPYEQYF. The CDR3, as DNA: TGTGCCAGCAGCCTTAGCGGGTCCCCCTACGAGCAGTACTTC.

The rearrangement links TRBV20-1 to TRBJ1-1, with D possibly being TRBD1 (5 bases). Germline CDR1 is DFQATT and CDR2 is SNEGSKA (reference sequence). The CDR3 covers 13 residues. Trimming left V 6 bases short and J 0 bases short, with 11 bases between. The CDR3 is CSALDIMNTEAFF. The CDR3 region has the DNA TGCAGTGCCCTGGACATAATGAACACTGAAGCTTTCTTT.

This clonotype was recorded many times. This chain connects TRBV12-3 or TRBV12-4 to TRBJ1-5; D not resolved. The CDR3 is made up of 13 amino acids. Trimming removed 3 bases at V and 7 bases at J, with 10 bases between. DNA for the CDR3: TGTGCCAGCAGTTTCGAGGAGTCCCAGCCCCAGCATTTT. It yields the protein CASSFEESQPQHF.

This clonotype has a count of ten or more. V usage is TRBV20-1 and J usage is TRBJ2-1; TRBD2 matches at 12 bases. The V and J ends lost 2 bases and 5 bases, in that order; junction bases with no gene match: 4. The germline V gene has CDR1 DFQATT and CDR2 SNEGSKA (reference sequence). The length of the CDR3 is 15 residues. This chain's CDR3 is CSARRTSGANNEQFF. DNA of the CDR3: TGCAGTGCTAGACGGACTAGCGGGGCAAACAATGAGCAGTTCTTC.

In its sample, this clonotype was seen many times. The rearrangement joins TRBV20-1 to TRBJ2-5, with 7 bases matching TRBD1. Germline assignment: CDR1 DFQATT and CDR2 SNEGSKA (reference sequence). J gave up 4 bases and V 6 bases, and 8 bases lay outside the gene matches. CDR3 length: 13 amino acids. The CDR3 here is CSAPDRAAETQYF. Written as DNA, the CDR3 is TGCAGTGCCCCCGACAGGGCGGCAGAGACCCAGTACTTC.

Ten or more counts support this clonotype. This chain joins TRBV18 and TRBJ1-1, with D perhaps matching TRBD1 (5 bases). Germline V lookup: CDR1 KGHSH, CDR2 LQKENI. The CDR3 covers 12 residues. V was cut by 11 bases and J by 2 bases, with 12 bases left in between. CDR3 sequence reads: CASTGDNTEAFF. The CDR3 region has the DNA TGTGCCTCCACGGGGGACAACACTGAAGCTTTCTTT.

This clonotype was seen ten or more times. The chain is built from TRBV6-2 or TRBV6-3 and TRBJ2-3, with D perhaps matching TRBD1 (5 bases). V lost 5 bases to trimming and J lost 2 bases, with 14 bases between them. The germline V gene encodes CDR1 MNHEY and CDR2 SVGEGT. The CDR3 is 15 amino acids. The CDR3 nucleotides read TGTGCCAGCAGTGCAAGGGGTTTATACACAGATACGCAGTATTTT. It yields the protein CASSARGLYTDTQYF.

In regard to this clonotype: This may be a read error: a much more frequent sequence differs by one nucleotide. The rearrangement joins TRBV9 to TRBJ1-2; D unresolved. V gave up 0 bases and J gave up 1 base, with 4 bases separating them. CDR1 and CDR2 (germline): SGDLS, YYNGEE. The length of the CDR3 is 13 residues. CDR3 residues: CASSVDNNYGYTF. CDR3 nucleotide sequence: TGTGCCAGCAGCGTAGACAATAACTATGGCTACACCTTC.

The table lists this clonotype with many counts. This sequence joins TRBV7-2 and TRBJ2-7; 7 nucleotides agree with TRBD1. Germline loops: CDR1 SGHTA, CDR2 FQGNSA. This CDR3 is 15 amino acids long. Losses at the gene ends were 5 bases for V and 0 bases for J; bases not matched to a gene: 7. The CDR3, as DNA: TGTGCCAGCAGCCCGTCGGGACAGAACTCCTACGAGCAGTACTTC. Its protein is CASSPSGQNSYEQYF.

The chain employs TRBV5-1 and TRBJ2-7, with TRBD1 matching over 8 bases. CDR1 is SGHRS, CDR2 YFSETQ, per germline. CDR3 length: 15 amino acids. With V trimmed by 4 bases and J by 2 bases, 8 bases remained unmatched. This CDR3 is CASSSSGTGPYEQYF. CDR3 in DNA: TGCGCCAGCAGCAGTTCCGGGACAGGTCCCTACGAGCAGTACTTC.

This clonotype was observed a few times. This sequence joins TRBV29-1 and TRBJ2-2; the D is unclear. Germline V gene lookup returns CDR1 SQVTM and CDR2 ANQGSEA. There are 14 residues in the CDR3. The V and J ends lost 6 bases and 2 bases respectively, with 13 bases between them. CDR3 loop: CSVKGTANTGELFF. For the CDR3, the DNA is TGCAGCGTCAAGGGCACCGCTAACACCGGGGAGCTGTTTTTT.

This clonotype was seen at least ten times. The chain uses TRBV10-3 and TRBJ1-1, with D unclear. The CDR3 runs to 13 residues. Germline CDR1 is ENHRY and CDR2 is SYGVKD. V was trimmed by 5 bases and J by 6 bases, leaving 13 bases between them. CDR3: CAISIGERAEAFF. The DNA of the CDR3 is TGTGCCATCAGTATCGGGGAGCGGGCTGAAGCTTTCTTT.

This clonotype was seen at least ten times. J is TRBJ2-3 and V is TRBV7-2; no definite D call. The length of the CDR3 is 13 residues. CDR1 is SGHTA and CDR2 is FQGNSA in the germline V gene. V dropped 1 base and J dropped 7 bases, with 9 bases sitting between them. The CDR3, as DNA: TGTGCCAGCAGCTTAGAGGTGGCAAATACGCAGTATTTT. It specifies CASSLEVANTQYF.

This clonotype was found a few times. This sequence joins TRBV29-1 and TRBJ2-3; D is uncertain. There are 11 residues in the CDR3. V gave up 3 bases and J gave up 3 bases, with 4 bases separating them. The germline CDR1 and CDR2 sequences are SQVTM and ANQGSEA. For the CDR3, the DNA is TGCAGCGTTGAGAGGACAGATACGCAGTATTTT. Translating gives CSVERTDTQYF.

The chain uses TRBV28 and TRBJ2-7, with D unclear. Trimming removed 2 bases at V and 0 bases at J, with 14 bases between. This CDR3 is built from 16 residues. The germline CDR1 and CDR2 sequences are MDHEN and SYDVKM. CDR3 sequence reads: CASSLRVGVSSYEQYF. CDR3 coding DNA: TGTGCCAGCAGTTTAAGGGTCGGAGTGAGCTCCTACGAGCAGTACTTC.

The sample holds many counts of this clonotype. V usage is TRBV12-3 or TRBV12-4 and J usage is TRBJ2-3; possibly TRBD1 for D (6 bases). The V end was cut by 5 bases, the J end by 5 bases, with 14 bases between. The CDR3 is 14 residues long. The CDR3 here is CASSKGTSEDTQYF. DNA for the CDR3: TGTGCCAGCAGTAAGGGGACATCCGAAGATACGCAGTATTTT.

This clonotype appeared many times. The chain carries TRBV5-1 and TRBJ2-6, with D hard to call. The CDR3 extends over 14 amino acids. The ends were cut back, 0 bases at V and 4 bases at J, with 5 bases in the middle. Germline assignment: CDR1 SGHRS and CDR2 YFSETQ. The CDR3 DNA follows: TGCGCCAGCAGCTTGGCGACGGGGGCCAACGTCCTGACTTTC. Translating gives CASSLATGANVLTF. The full variable domain, its missing parts supplied by reference TRBV5-1 and TRBJ2-6, is KAGVTQTPRYLIKTRGQQVTLSCSPISGHRSVSWYQQTPGQGLQFLFEYFSETQRNKGNFPGRFSGRQFSNSRSEMNVSTLELGDSALYLCASSLATGANVLTFGAGSRLTVL.

The table lists this clonotype with many counts. The chain links TRBV25-1 to TRBJ2-7, with 13 bases that match TRBD2. The germline V gene has CDR1 MGHDK and CDR2 SYGVNS. CDR3 length: 18 amino acids. V lost 0 bases, J lost 0 bases, and 5 bases stayed unmatched. This CDR3 reads CASSEYRGTSGTSYEQYF. The CDR3 nucleotides read TGTGCCAGCAGTGAATATAGGGGGACTAGCGGGACCTCCTACGAGCAGTACTTC.

This clonotype was recorded at least ten times. The genes are TRBV7-6 and TRBJ2-7; no clear D gene. From germline, CDR1 is SGHVS and CDR2 FNYEAQ. CDR3 length: 13 amino acids. V was shortened by 5 bases and J by 3 bases, with 11 bases between the two germline ends. This chain's CDR3 is CASSPSTHYEQYF. Written as DNA, the CDR3 is TGTGCCAGCAGCCCCAGCACGCACTACGAGCAGTACTTC.

This clonotype was detected only once. A much more abundant neighbour one base away suggests this may be a read error. This chain uses TRBV7-2 with TRBJ2-1; D is unresolved. V gave up 8 bases and J gave up 8 bases, with 19 bases separating them. Germline V CDR1 and CDR2: SGHTA, FQGNSA. This CDR3 has 14 amino acids. CDR3 protein: CASGANTLEHEQFF. CDR3 DNA sequence: TGTGCCAGCGGCGCCAATACCCTGGAACATGAGCAGTTCTTC. The whole variable domain, remainder taken from reference TRBV7-2 and TRBJ2-1, is GAGVSQSPSNKVTEKGKDVELRCDPISGHTALYWYRQSLGQGLEFLIYFQGNSAPDKSGLPSDRFSAERTGGSVSTLTIQRTQQEDSAVYLCASGANTLEHEQFFGPGTRLTVL.

This clonotype was seen repeatedly, ten times or more. A much more abundant neighbour one base away suggests this may be a read error. This chain joins TRBV6-4 and TRBJ1-2; a possible D gene is TRBD1 (6 bases). The length of the CDR3 is 13 residues. The germline V gene encodes CDR1 MRHNA and CDR2 SNTAGT. V was cut by 5 bases and J by 8 bases, with 15 bases left in between. CDR3 amino acids: CASSLNGQKGYTF. The CDR3 nucleotides read TGTGCCAGCAGTCTTAACGGACAGAAGGGCTACACCTTC.

The table lists this clonotype with a few counts. The chain joins TRBV28 to TRBJ2-1; D ambiguous. V was pared by 5 bases and J by 4 bases, with 6 bases between. The CDR3 length is 12 residues. Looked up from germline, CDR1 is MDHEN and CDR2 is SYDVKM. This CDR3 reads CASSGIYNEQFF. In DNA form, the CDR3 reads TGTGCCAGCAGTGGAATTTACAATGAGCAGTTCTTC.

This clonotype was observed many times. This chain joins TRBV29-1 and TRBJ2-4; the match to TRBD2 covers 8 bases. The V gene's germline CDR1 is SQVTM and CDR2 ANQGSEA. The CDR3 is 12 residues long. Trimming at V came to 6 bases and at J to 8 bases, leaving 6 bases not matched to a gene. The CDR3 protein is CSVREGEDIQYF. The CDR3 coding sequence is TGCAGCGTCCGGGAGGGAGAGGACATTCAGTACTTC.